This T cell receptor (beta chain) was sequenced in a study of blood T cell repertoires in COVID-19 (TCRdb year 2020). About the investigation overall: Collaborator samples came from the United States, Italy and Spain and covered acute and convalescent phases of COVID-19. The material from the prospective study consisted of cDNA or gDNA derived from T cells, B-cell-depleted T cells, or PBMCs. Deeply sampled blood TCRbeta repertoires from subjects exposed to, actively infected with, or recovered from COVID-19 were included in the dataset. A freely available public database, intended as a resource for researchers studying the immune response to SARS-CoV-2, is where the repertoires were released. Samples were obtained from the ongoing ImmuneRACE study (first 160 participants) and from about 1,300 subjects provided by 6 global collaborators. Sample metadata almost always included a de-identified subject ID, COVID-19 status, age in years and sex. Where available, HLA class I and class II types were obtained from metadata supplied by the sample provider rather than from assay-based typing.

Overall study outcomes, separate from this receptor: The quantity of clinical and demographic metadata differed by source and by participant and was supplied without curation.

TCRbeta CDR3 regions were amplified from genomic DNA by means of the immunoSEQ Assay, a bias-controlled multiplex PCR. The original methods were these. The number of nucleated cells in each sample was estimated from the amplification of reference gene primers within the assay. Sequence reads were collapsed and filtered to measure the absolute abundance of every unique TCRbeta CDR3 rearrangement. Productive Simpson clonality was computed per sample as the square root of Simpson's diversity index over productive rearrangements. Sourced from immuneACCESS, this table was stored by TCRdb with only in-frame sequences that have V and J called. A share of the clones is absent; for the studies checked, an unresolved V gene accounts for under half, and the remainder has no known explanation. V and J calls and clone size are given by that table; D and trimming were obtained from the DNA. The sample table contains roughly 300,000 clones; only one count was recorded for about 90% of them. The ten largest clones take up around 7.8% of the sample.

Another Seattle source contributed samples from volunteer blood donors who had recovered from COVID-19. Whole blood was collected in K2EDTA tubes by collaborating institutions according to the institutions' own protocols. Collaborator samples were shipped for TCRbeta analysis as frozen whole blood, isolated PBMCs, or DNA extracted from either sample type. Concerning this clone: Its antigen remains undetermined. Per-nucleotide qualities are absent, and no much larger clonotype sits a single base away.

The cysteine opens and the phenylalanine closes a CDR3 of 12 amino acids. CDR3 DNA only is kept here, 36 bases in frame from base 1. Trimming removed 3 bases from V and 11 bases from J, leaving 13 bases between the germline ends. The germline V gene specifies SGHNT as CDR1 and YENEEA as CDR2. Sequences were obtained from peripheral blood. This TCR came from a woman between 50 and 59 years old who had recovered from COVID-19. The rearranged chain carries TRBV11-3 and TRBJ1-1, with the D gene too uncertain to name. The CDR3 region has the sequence CASSFDGVNAFF. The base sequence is TGTGCCAGCAGCTTTGACGGGGTCAACGCTTTCTTT.